This entry lists 29 T cell receptor beta chains sequenced from one sample in a study of graft-versus-host responses after intestinal transplantation. These receptors have no identified antigens. Data came from immunoSEQ multiplex PCR; TCRdb stores just in-frame clones and leaves some out. The sample has about 120,000 clones; over 85% are singletons. Source: unstimulated CD4+ T cells sorted from spleen or lymph node cells, taken before intestinal transplant. These receptors came from a human donor who received an intestinal transplant.

V gene TRBV28 combines with J gene TRBJ1-3; D may be TRBD1 (6 bases). V lost 2 bases to trimming and J lost 6 bases, with 14 bases between them. The CDR3 spans 15 residues. From germline, CDR1 is MDHEN and CDR2 SYDVKM. The CDR3 sequence: CASSLTGGGPNTIYF. CDR3 bases: TGTGCCAGCAGTTTAACGGGAGGGGGGCCAAACACCATATATTTT.

V is TRBV2 and J is TRBJ2-4, with D unresolved. The V gene lost 4 bases and the J gene lost 5 bases, with 3 bases spanning the gap. Per the germline V gene, CDR1 is SNHLY and CDR2 is FYNNEI. The CDR3 extends over 11 amino acids. The DNA of the CDR3 is TGTGCCAGCAGTGGGGAAAACATTCAGTACTTC. Translation: CASSGENIQYF.

The V call is TRBV29-1, the J call TRBJ2-7; TRBD2 matches 11 bases. Trimming took 5 bases from V and 5 from J; bases not matched to a gene: 5. Germline-derived CDR1 and CDR2 are SQVTM and ANQGSEA. The CDR3 is 13 residues long. The CDR3 reads CSVLTSGTNEQYF. The DNA of the CDR3 is TGCAGCGTTTTGACTAGCGGGACGAACGAGCAGTACTTC.

The chain employs TRBV13 and TRBJ2-7; no firm D call. Trimming pared 5 bases from V and 3 bases from J, leaving 11 bases between. Per germline, CDR1 PRHDT and CDR2 FYEKMQ (reference sequence). The CDR3 spans 13 residues. The CDR3 nucleotides read TGTGCCAGCAGCCTATCCCCGCACTACGAGCAGTACTTC. Translation: CASSLSPHYEQYF.

This clone appeared once. The V and J genes are TRBV27 and TRBJ2-7; D is perhaps TRBD1 (6 bases). This CDR3 has 15 amino acids. Germline V lookup: CDR1 MNHEY, CDR2 SMNVEV (reference sequence). V lost 5 bases and J 7 bases, leaving 21 bases between the germline ends. The CDR3 region has the DNA TGTGCCAGCAGTGACGGACAGAGAGGGGTGGGAGAGCAGTACTTC. Its protein is CASSDGQRGVGEQYF.

The chain employs TRBV29-1 and TRBJ1-2, with D perhaps TRBD1 (5 bases). Germline assignment: CDR1 SQVTM and CDR2 ANQGSEA. The length of the CDR3 is 13 residues. Trimming took off 7 bases at V and 0 bases at J, with 12 bases between the two ends. The CDR3 reads CSATDTSNYGYTF. The CDR3 region has the DNA TGCAGCGCCACGGACACCTCTAACTATGGCTACACCTTC.

CDR3 loop: CASSVTGGSNQPQHF. DNA of the CDR3: TGTGCCAGCAGCGTTACTGGGGGGTCCAATCAGCCCCAGCATTTT. This chain uses TRBV9 with TRBJ1-5; TRBD1 might be the D (5 bases). CDR1 is SGDLS and CDR2 is YYNGEE in the germline V gene. The CDR3 covers 15 residues. V lost 2 bases and J lost 3, with 12 bases in between. Full variable domain (missing parts from reference TRBV9 and TRBJ1-5): DSGVTQTPKHLITATGQRVTLRCSPRSGDLSVYWYQQSLDQGLQFLIQYYNGEERAKGNILERFSAQQFPDLHSELNLSSLELGDSALYFCASSVTGGSNQPQHFGDGTRLSIL.

This chain joins TRBV19 and TRBJ1-5, with 7 nucleotides matching TRBD1. Germline V gene data show CDR1 as LNHDA and CDR2 as SQIVND (reference sequence). The CDR3 is 15 amino acids. V dropped 2 bases and J dropped 5; count of bases not matched to a gene: 6. This CDR3 reads CASSIKRDSYQPQHF. In DNA, the CDR3 is TGTGCCAGTAGTATAAAACGGGACAGTTATCAGCCCCAGCATTTT.

The genes are TRBV28 and TRBJ1-2; 7 nucleotides agree with TRBD1. Looked up from germline, CDR1 is MDHEN and CDR2 is SYDVKM. V lost 1 base, J lost 8 bases, and 7 bases stayed unmatched. The length of the CDR3 is 14 residues. The CDR3 DNA sequence: TGTGCCAGCAGTTTATCCGGGACAGCGGGGGGCTACACCTTC. Its translation: CASSLSGTAGGYTF.

The chain has TRBV10-1 and TRBJ1-2, with a weak D call TRBD1 (6 bases). CDR1 and CDR2 (germline): WNHNN, SYGVQD (reference sequence). The CDR3 spans 13 residues. The V end was cut by 6 bases, the J end by 4 bases, with 12 bases between. The CDR3 loop is CASSDGQSYGYTF. CDR3 coding DNA: TGCGCCAGCAGCGACGGACAGTCCTATGGCTACACCTTC.

The genes are TRBV9 and TRBJ2-2, with D possibly being TRBD1 (6 bases). V shed 2 bases and J shed 4 bases, with 9 bases lying between them. Looked up from germline, CDR1 is SGDLS and CDR2 is YYNGEE. The CDR3 has 14 residues. CDR3 bases: TGTGCCAGCAGCGTGGGGGCCATCACCGGGGAGCTGTTTTTT. This encodes CASSVGAITGELFF.

The gene calls are TRBV25-1 and TRBJ1-2, with TRBD1 identical over 7 bases. Germline values: CDR1 MGHDK, CDR2 SYGVNS. Trimming removed 6 bases from V and 7 bases from J; junction bases left unmatched: 2. The CDR3 covers 11 residues. The CDR3 DNA reads as TGTGCCAGCAGACGACAGGGTGGCTACACCTTC. Protein sequence: CASRRQGGYTF.

This rearrangement joins TRBV5-1 to TRBJ2-5, with 8 bases identical to TRBD1. The CDR3 has 14 amino acids. The ends lost 5 bases at V and 10 bases at J; junction bases unmatched: 13. Per germline, CDR1 SGHRS and CDR2 YFSETQ. CDR3 in DNA: TGCGCCAGCAGGGAGGGACAGGATACGGGGATCCAGTACTTC. Translating it yields CASREGQDTGIQYF.

This clone was counted a single time. CDR3 amino acids: CASSAGLVGNEQFF. Written as DNA, the CDR3 is TGTGCCAGCAGCGCAGGACTAGTTGGGAATGAGCAGTTCTTC. The chain employs TRBV9 and TRBJ2-1, with 7 bases fitting TRBD2. The V segment lost 3 bases and the J segment 7 bases; nucleotides outside the gene matches: 7. The germline gives CDR1 SGDLS, CDR2 YYNGEE. The CDR3 contains 14 residues.

The chain employs TRBV9 and TRBJ1-5; maybe TRBD1 (5 bases). Trimming pared 3 bases from V and 6 bases from J, leaving 13 bases between. This CDR3 has 14 residues. Germline V gene lookup returns CDR1 SGDLS and CDR2 YYNGEE. The CDR3 loop is CASSAGLAGQPQHF. In DNA, the CDR3 is TGTGCCAGCAGCGCGGGACTGGCAGGTCAGCCCCAGCATTTT.

The chain combines TRBV19 with TRBJ2-1, with 12 nucleotides matching TRBD2. Trimming cost V 2 bases and J 0 bases; bases outside gene matches: 8. The CDR3 spans 19 residues. Germline-derived CDR1 and CDR2 are LNHDA and SQIVND (reference sequence). This chain's CDR3 is CASSIKGTSGRSSYNEQFF. The CDR3 nucleotides read TGTGCCAGTAGTATAAAGGGTACTAGCGGGAGGAGCTCCTACAATGAGCAGTTCTTC.

The rearrangement links TRBV11-1 to TRBJ2-3; TRBD2 is a possible D gene (6 bases). Germline CDR1 is SGHAT and CDR2 is FQDESV (reference sequence). The CDR3 runs 16 residues. The V gene lost 5 bases and the J gene lost 0 bases, with 15 bases spanning the gap. CDR3 in amino acids: CASSPHEGGSTDTQYF. The CDR3 DNA reads as TGTGCCAGCAGCCCCCACGAGGGAGGTAGCACAGATACGCAGTATTTT.

The chain uses TRBV7-9 and TRBJ1-1; no reliable D call. The length of the CDR3 is 13 residues. Germline V lookup: CDR1 SEHNR, CDR2 FQNEAQ (reference sequence). Trimming removed 3 bases from V and 0 bases from J, with 5 bases in between. The CDR3 DNA is TGTGCCAGCAGCTTTCCAATGAACACTGAAGCTTTCTTT. It encodes CASSFPMNTEAFF.

V usage is TRBV9 and J usage is TRBJ2-1, with 8 bases matching TRBD2. Trimming removed 4 bases from V and 2 bases from J; junction bases left unmatched: 14. CDR3 length: 18 residues. Per the germline V gene, CDR1 is SGDLS and CDR2 is YYNGEE. This CDR3 reads CASSPYQASSGTYNEQFF. CDR3 DNA sequence: TGTGCCAGCAGCCCCTATCAAGCCAGTAGCGGGACCTACAATGAGCAGTTCTTC.

This clone appeared a single time. The chain is built from TRBV6-1 and TRBJ1-1; D is ambiguous. V shed 6 bases and J shed 4 bases, with 12 bases lying between them. Germline-derived CDR1 and CDR2 are MNHNS and SASEGT. This CDR3 region has 13 residues. The CDR3 sequence: CASRSEGITEAFF. In DNA form, the CDR3 reads TGTGCCAGCAGAAGTGAAGGGATCACTGAAGCTTTCTTT.

The V and J genes are TRBV29-1 and TRBJ2-5, with TRBD1 identical over 7 bases. The CDR3 consists of 13 residues. V lost 5 bases to trimming and J lost 6 bases; unmatched junction nucleotides: 9. CDR1 SQVTM and CDR2 ANQGSEA come from the germline V gene. CDR3 loop: CSVRRQGGKTQYF. CDR3 nucleotide sequence: TGCAGCGTTCGTCGACAGGGTGGAAAGACCCAGTACTTC.

The sample holds one count of this clone. The rearrangement uses TRBV7-9 and TRBJ2-2, with D maybe TRBD2 (5 bases). The V end lost 11 bases, the J end lost 1 base, and 26 bases lay between the germline ends. The germline gives CDR1 SEHNR, CDR2 FQNEAQ (reference sequence). CDR3 size: 18 residues. The CDR3 loop reads CAVPRVGSEPGNTGELFF. In DNA form, the CDR3 reads TGTGCCGTCCCCCGGGTGGGTAGCGAGCCGGGGAACACCGGGGAGCTGTTTTTT.

The chain joins TRBV9 to TRBJ2-7; D is unresolved. V was pared by 0 bases and J by 4 bases, with 14 bases between. This CDR3 has 15 residues. The germline V gene has CDR1 SGDLS and CDR2 YYNGEE. The CDR3 spells CASSVDGVAEYEQYF. The CDR3 bases are TGTGCCAGCAGCGTAGATGGTGTGGCGGAGTACGAGCAGTACTTC. Full variable domain (remainder filled in from reference TRBV9 and TRBJ2-7): DSGVTQTPKHLITATGQRVTLRCSPRSGDLSVYWYQQSLDQGLQFLIQYYNGEERAKGNILERFSAQQFPDLHSELNLSSLELGDSALYFCASSVDGVAEYEQYFGPGTRLTVT.

The CDR3 region is CASSGGDLRFYTGELFF. CDR3 nucleotide sequence: TGTGCCAGCAGCGGGGGCGACTTGCGGTTCTACACCGGGGAGCTGTTTTTT. The chain couples TRBV14 to TRBJ2-2; tentative D call: TRBD1 (6 bases). CDR1 SGHDN and CDR2 FVKESK come from the germline V gene. The ends were cut back, 5 bases at V and 3 bases at J, with 19 bases in the middle. The length of the CDR3 is 17 residues.

Concerning this clone: Different DNA sequences within this sample yield the same CDR3. The gene calls are TRBV5-1 and TRBJ1-1; unclear D gene. The ends were cut back, 4 bases at V and 1 base at J, with 8 bases in the middle. The germline V gene encodes CDR1 SGHRS and CDR2 YFSETQ. This CDR3 contains 13 residues. The CDR3 loop reads CASSPQENTEAFF. For the CDR3, the DNA is TGCGCCAGCAGCCCCCAGGAGAACACTGAAGCTTTCTTT.

The V and J genes are TRBV6-5 and TRBJ2-4; D is possibly TRBD2 (5 bases). The V gene lost 2 bases and the J gene lost 9 bases, with 14 bases spanning the gap. This CDR3 spans 14 amino acids. Per the germline V gene, CDR1 is MNHEY and CDR2 is SVGAGI. CDR3 in amino acids: CASSYDGPRGIQYF. Here the CDR3 DNA reads TGTGCCAGCAGTTACGATGGCCCCCGGGGCATTCAGTACTTC.

This chain uses TRBV27 with TRBJ1-1; 7 positions match TRBD1. Per the germline V gene, CDR1 is MNHEY and CDR2 is SMNVEV (reference sequence). Unmatched junction bases numbered 9, after V lost 7 bases and J lost 4 bases. The CDR3 has 14 amino acids. CDR3 sequence (DNA): TGTGCCAGCAACTCGATTAACAGGGGCACTGAAGCTTTCTTT. Translating gives CASNSINRGTEAFF.

The chain combines TRBV2 with TRBJ2-2; unclear D gene. Germline V lookup: CDR1 SNHLY, CDR2 FYNNEI. V was pared by 8 bases and J by 2 bases, with 15 bases between. This CDR3 comprises 15 residues. The CDR3 loop reads CASCSGRINTGELFF. The CDR3 coding sequence is TGTGCCAGCTGCTCCGGCCGCATTAACACCGGGGAGCTGTTTTTT.

The CDR3 loop is CSVLAGELFF. CDR3 coding DNA: TGCAGCGTTCTGGCCGGGGAGCTGTTTTTT. The chain couples TRBV29-1 to TRBJ2-2; unclear D gene. This CDR3 comprises 10 residues. The germline V gene has CDR1 SQVTM and CDR2 ANQGSEA. Deletions cut 5 bases from V and 6 bases from J, with 4 bases between.